This T cell receptor (beta chain) is from a study of shared clonotypes between healthy human individuals. This clone has a handful of counts. The antigen is not known. Overall study findings and caveats: Apart from blood, nothing was sampled; tissue repertoires likely differ.

Profiling relied on immunoSEQ multiplex PCR, and the TCRdb table lists in-frame clones only, not all of them. The sample consists of approximately 100,000 clones, about 63% of them appearing once. The TCR sequence derives from a woman under 40 in good health. The sample taken for sequencing was memory CD8+ T cells sorted from blood. The subset denotes: CD45RO+ cells pooled with CCR7-negative TemRA cells.

The CDR3: CASSEYPSGRKETQYF. CDR3 DNA sequence: TGTGCCAGCAGTGAATATCCTAGCGGGAGGAAAGAGACCCAGTACTTC. The V and J genes are TRBV25-1 and TRBJ2-5, with 11 bases aligning to TRBD2. This CDR3 contains 16 residues. V trimming: 0 bases; J trimming: 3 bases; junction bases outside the gene matches: 3. Germline CDR1 and CDR2: MGHDK and SYGVNS.